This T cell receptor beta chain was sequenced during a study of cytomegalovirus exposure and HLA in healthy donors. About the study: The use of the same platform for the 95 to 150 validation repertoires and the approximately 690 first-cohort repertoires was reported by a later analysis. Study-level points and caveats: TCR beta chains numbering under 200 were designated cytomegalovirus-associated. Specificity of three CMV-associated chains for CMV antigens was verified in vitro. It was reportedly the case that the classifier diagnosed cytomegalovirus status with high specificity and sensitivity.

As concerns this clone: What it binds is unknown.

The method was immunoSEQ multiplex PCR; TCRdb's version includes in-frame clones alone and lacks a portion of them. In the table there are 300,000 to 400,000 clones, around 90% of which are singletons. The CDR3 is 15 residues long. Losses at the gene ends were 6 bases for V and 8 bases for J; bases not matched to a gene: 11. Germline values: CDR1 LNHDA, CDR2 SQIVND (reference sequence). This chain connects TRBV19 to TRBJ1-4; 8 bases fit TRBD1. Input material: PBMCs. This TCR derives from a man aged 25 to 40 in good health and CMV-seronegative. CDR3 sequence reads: CASRLLSGGEEKLFF. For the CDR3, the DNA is TGTGCCAGTAGACTCCTATCAGGGGGCGAAGAAAAACTGTTTTTT.